This is a list of T cell receptor beta chains from one sample in a study of technical replicates of blood from several donors. Repertoires were generated with immunoSEQ multiplex PCR, while TCRdb's copy carries only in-frame clones and drops some. The table shows about 100,000 clones, with more than 90% occurring only once. Sample: T cells isolated from PBMCs. The receptors were gathered from a human donor in good health. Each CDR3 is given with its conserved first and last residue. D genes are given only for firm matches. Clone sizes are given selectively: once, few, many, or a class where the clone is expanded.

abundance	d_gene	v_gene	j_gene	len	CDR3nt	CDR3aa
.	.	TRBV6-5	TRBJ1-3	13	TGTGCCAGCACCTCGAGCTCTGGAAACACCATATATTTT	CASTSSSGNTIYF
.	TRBD2	TRBV11-1	TRBJ2-1	15	TGTGCCAGCAGCTTCGGACTAGCGGCTAACAATGAGCAGTTCTTC	CASSFGLAANNEQFF
.	.	TRBV5-6	TRBJ1-2	13	TGTGCCAGCAGCCTTCTGGGGGCCGGTGGCTACACCTTC	CASSLLGAGGYTF
.	.	TRBV7-9	TRBJ2-3	17	TGTGCCAGCAGCTTAGCGCTCGGAGAGACTTACACAGATACGCAGTATTTT	CASSLALGETYTDTQYF
.	TRBD1	TRBV14	TRBJ2-7	15	TGTGCCAGCAGCCAAGGAGCTTGGGACAGTCTCGAGCAGTACTTC	CASSQGAWDSLEQYF
.	.	TRBV7-6	TRBJ2-3	15	TGTGCCAGCAGCCACCGCCCGGGGGGCACAGATACGCAGTATTTT	CASSHRPGGTDTQYF
.	TRBD1	TRBV5-1	TRBJ2-5	14	TGCGCCAGCACCCGGGACAGTTTAAAAGAGACCCAGTACTTC	CASTRDSLKETQYF
.	.	TRBV14	TRBJ2-6	14	TGTGCCAGCAGCTCTTACTCTGGGGCCAACGTCCTGACTTTC	CASSSYSGANVLTF
.	.	TRBV7-9	TRBJ2-4	18	TGTGCCAGCAGCTTAGGGGCGAGGCAGGGCTTAGCCAAAAACATTCAGTACTTC	CASSLGARQGLAKNIQYF
.	TRBD2	TRBV28	TRBJ2-7	15	TGTGCCAGCAGTTCTCCTAGCGGGAGCTCCTACGAGCAGTACTTC	CASSSPSGSSYEQYF
.	.	TRBV7-9	TRBJ1-3	16	TGTGCCAGCAGCTTGGTGGGAGGGGTCTCTGGAAACACCATATATTTT	CASSLVGGVSGNTIYF
few	TRBD2	TRBV7-9	TRBJ2-7	14	TGTGCCAGCAGCTTACTAGCGGGGAACTACGAGCAGTACTTC	CASSLLAGNYEQYF
.	TRBD2	TRBV5-1	TRBJ2-7	15	TGCGCCAGCAGCTGGAGCGGGGGGGCCTTCTACGAGCAGTACTTC	CASSWSGGAFYEQYF
.	.	TRBV19	TRBJ1-1	16	TGTGCCAGTAGTACGGGGACTATGGGCATGAACACTGAAGCTTTCTTT	CASSTGTMGMNTEAFF
.	.	TRBV6-5	TRBJ2-1	15	TGTGCCAGCAGTTACTCCGCACAGCCTTACAATGAGCAGTTCTTC	CASSYSAQPYNEQFF
.	.	TRBV30	TRBJ2-2	13	TGTGCCTCATATGACTGGGACACCGGGGAGCTGTTTTTT	CASYDWDTGELFF
.	TRBD2	TRBV2	TRBJ2-3	15	TGTGCCAGCAGCCCTAGCGGGGATCGCACAGATACGCAGTATTTT	CASSPSGDRTDTQYF
.	TRBD1	TRBV7-9	TRBJ2-7	15	TGTGCGAGCTCCGACAGGGGGCAGGGCGACTACGAGCAGTACTTC	CASSDRGQGDYEQYF
once	TRBD1	TRBV7-8	TRBJ1-2	13	TGTGCCACCCAGGACAGGGTTAACTATGGCTACACCTTC	CATQDRVNYGYTF
.	.	TRBV7-9	TRBJ1-6	12	TGTGCCAGCAGAGCAACAGCTTCACCCCTCCACTTT	CASRATASPLHF
.	.	TRBV2	TRBJ1-2	15	TGTGCCAGCAGTGAAGCCCGGAAAGCGAACTATGGCTACACCTTC	CASSEARKANYGYTF
.	.	TRBV7-8	TRBJ1-1	15	TGTGCCACCAACCCTGGAGGCCCGGAGAACACTGAAGCTTTCTTT	CATNPGGPENTEAFF
.	TRBD2	TRBV7-9	TRBJ2-1	16	TGTGCCAGCAGCCCCAGGGAGGGGCCCCCGTGGAATGAGCAGTTCTTC	CASSPREGPPWNEQFF
few	.	TRBV6-6	TRBJ2-7	12	TGTGCCAGCAGCCTAGACAGCTACGAGCAGTACTTC	CASSLDSYEQYF
.	TRBD2	TRBV19	TRBJ2-7	15	TGTGCCAGTGCTTTCGGGACTAGCGGACTCTACGAGCAGTACTTC	CASAFGTSGLYEQYF
.	.	TRBV20-1	TRBJ1-2	11	TGCAGTGTGCGGGCTAGGAGGGGCTACACCTTC	CSVRARRGYTF
.	TRBD1	TRBV7-2	TRBJ1-5	17	TGTGCCAGCAGCTATAAAAAACCGGGACAGGGTCATCAGCCCCAGCATTTT	CASSYKKPGQGHQPQHF
.	TRBD1	TRBV7-8	TRBJ2-5	15	TGTGCCAGCAGCAGTTGGACAGGGGGAGTCGAGACCCAGTACTTC	CASSSWTGGVETQYF
.	.	TRBV6-1	TRBJ2-1	17	TGTGCCAGCAGTGATTTGGTTCTAGCCATCGATTACAATGAGCAGTTCTTC	CASSDLVLAIDYNEQFF
few	.	TRBV2	TRBJ2-5	14	TGTGCCAGCAGTGAAGACAACAACCAAGAGACCCAGTACTTC	CASSEDNNQETQYF
.	TRBD1	TRBV28	TRBJ1-1	16	TGTGCCAGCAGTTTAGTTTTCGGGACAGGGGGCACTGAAGCTTTCTTT	CASSLVFGTGGTEAFF
.	TRBD2	TRBV5-1	TRBJ2-1	15	TGCGCCAGCAGCTCCCGAGCGGGAGGACCCGATGAGCAGTTCTTC	CASSSRAGGPDEQFF
.	.	TRBV9	TRBJ1-2	14	TGTGCCAGCAGCGCCACAACAGGTACTCATGGCTACACCTTC	CASSATTGTHGYTF
few	TRBD2	TRBV6-4	TRBJ2-1	15	TGTGCCAGCAGTGACTCAGCGGGGGGCAACAATGAGCAGTTCTTC	CASSDSAGGNNEQFF
.	TRBD2	TRBV27	TRBJ2-3	16	TGTGCCAGCAGTTTATCGTCTTCGGGGGGGCTCGATACGCAGTATTTT	CASSLSSSGGLDTQYF
.	TRBD2	TRBV7-6	TRBJ2-1	15	TGTGCCAGCAGCTTACTAGCGGGAGCCGACAATGAGCAGTTCTTC	CASSLLAGADNEQFF
.	TRBD2	TRBV5-1	TRBJ2-7	16	TGCGCCAGCAGCTTGGTTCGCGGGGGAAGCTCCTACGAGCAGTACTTC	CASSLVRGGSSYEQYF
.	TRBD2	TRBV4-2	TRBJ2-1	15	TGTGCCAGCAGCCAAGTTTTAGCGGGAAGAGGTGAGCAGTTCTTC	CASSQVLAGRGEQFF
.	.	TRBV5-1	TRBJ1-1	14	TGCGCCAGCAGCCTAAAAGCGGGGAACACTGAAGCTTTCTTT	CASSLKAGNTEAFF
.	TRBD1	TRBV7-9	TRBJ1-5	15	TGTGCCAGCAGCCAAAACAGGGGGAGGAATCAGCCCCAGCATTTT	CASSQNRGRNQPQHF
.	TRBD1	TRBV7-9	TRBJ1-1	11	TGTGCCAGCAGCGCGCGACAGGGGGCTTTCTTT	CASSARQGAFF
.	TRBD1	TRBV5-1	TRBJ2-4	16	TGCGCCAGCAGCTTGGCCCCGACAGGGTTAGGCAACATTCAGTACTTC	CASSLAPTGLGNIQYF
.	TRBD2	TRBV29-1	TRBJ2-3	20	TGCAGCGTTGAAAAGGGATGGACTAGCGGGGGGGGTTCGGGCACAGATACGCAGTATTTT	CSVEKGWTSGGGSGTDTQYF
.	.	TRBV20-1	TRBJ1-5	11	TGCAGTGCTAGAGGGGGCGGTAAACAGCATTTT	CSARGGGKQHF
once	TRBD2	TRBV5-1	TRBJ2-5	14	TGCGCCAGCAGCTCCCCGGGACTAGCGGAGACCCAGTACTTC	CASSSPGLAETQYF
.	TRBD2	TRBV9	TRBJ2-3	18	TGTGCCAGCAGGCGTAGCGGGAGTTGGCTCTCTAGCACAGATACGCAGTATTTT	CASRRSGSWLSSTDTQYF